This TCR beta chain was recovered during a study of blood T cell repertoires in COVID-19. Clones were read by immunoSEQ multiplex PCR, and TCRdb kept only the in-frame ones, dropping some. The data contain about 400,000 clones, around 90% of them singletons. The length of the CDR3 is 16 residues. Germline CDR1 reads SGHVS; CDR2 reads FNYEAQ. Trimming removed 1 base at V and 4 bases at J, with 14 bases between. This chain connects TRBV7-6 to TRBJ1-5; possibly TRBD1 for D (6 bases). The sequenced sample was PBMCs or T cells enriched from blood (not recorded which). This sequence was found in a woman aged 40 to 50 with acute COVID-19. The CDR3 region has the DNA TGTGCCAGCAGCTTAGAATCGTCAGGGGTAAATCAGCCCCAGCATTTT. It is translated as CASSLESSGVNQPQHF.